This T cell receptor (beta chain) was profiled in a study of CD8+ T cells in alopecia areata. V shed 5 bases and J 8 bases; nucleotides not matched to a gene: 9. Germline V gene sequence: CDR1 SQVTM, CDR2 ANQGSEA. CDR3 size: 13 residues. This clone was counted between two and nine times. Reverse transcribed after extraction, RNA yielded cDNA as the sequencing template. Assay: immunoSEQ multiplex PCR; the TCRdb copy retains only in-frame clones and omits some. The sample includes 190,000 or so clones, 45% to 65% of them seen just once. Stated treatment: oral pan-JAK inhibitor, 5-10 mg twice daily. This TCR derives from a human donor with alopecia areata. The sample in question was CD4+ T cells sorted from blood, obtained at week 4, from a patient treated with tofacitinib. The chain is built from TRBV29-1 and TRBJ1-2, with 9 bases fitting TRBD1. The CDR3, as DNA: TGCAGCGTTCAAGGGACAGGGAGAGAAGGCTACACCTTC. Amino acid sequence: CSVQGTGREGYTF.